Listed below are T cell receptor beta chains from one sample, sequenced in a study of blood T cell repertoires in COVID-19. The data were produced by immunoSEQ multiplex PCR, yet TCRdb's version contains in-frame clones alone and is incomplete. The sample gives over 90,000 clones, more than 90% of which show up once; 4.2% is in the top ten. What was sequenced was peripheral blood. The source is a young man with acute or convalescent COVID-19. The CDR3 runs from the conserved cysteine through the conserved F or W. D genes are given only for firm matches. Clone size is shown for a subset of rows, as once, few, many or a class of expanded clone.

V gene	clone size	J gene	D gene	CDR3 protein	CDR3 DNA
TRBV4-1	-	TRBJ1-3	TRBD1	CASSQTTGNTIYF	TGCGCCAGCAGCCAAACGACAGGGAACACCATATATTTT
TRBV5-1	-	TRBJ2-1	-	CASSPLTGASEEQFF	TGCGCCAGCAGCCCCCTTACGGGAGCCTCTGAGGAGCAGTTCTTC
TRBV18	-	TRBJ1-5	TRBD1	CASSPDRAQPQHF	TGTGCCAGCTCACCGGACAGGGCTCAGCCCCAGCATTTT
TRBV12-3/TRBV12-4	-	TRBJ1-4	-	CASSPHEVGELFF	TGTGCCAGCAGCCCCCATGAGGTCGGGGAACTGTTTTTT
TRBV6-1	-	TRBJ2-3	-	CASSEARNTQYF	TGTGCCAGCAGTGAAGCGAGGAATACGCAGTATTTT
TRBV24-1	-	TRBJ2-1	-	CATSDGSSSYNEQFF	TGTGCCACCAGTGACGGGTCAAGCTCCTACAATGAGCAGTTCTTC
TRBV2	-	TRBJ2-3	-	CASMASATGGYTDTQYF	TGTGCCAGCATGGCCAGTGCGACTGGGGGCTACACAGATACGCAGTATTTT
TRBV5-4	once	TRBJ2-1	TRBD2	CASSLEGLAIYNEQFF	TGTGCCAGCAGCTTGGAGGGACTAGCGATCTACAATGAGCAGTTCTTC
TRBV10-3	-	TRBJ2-4	-	CAISEKEGNIQYF	TGTGCCATCAGTGAAAAGGAGGGGAACATTCAGTACTTC
TRBV6-5	-	TRBJ2-2	TRBD2	CASLSGGASTGELFF	TGTGCCAGCCTTAGCGGGGGGGCCAGCACCGGGGAGCTGTTTTTT
TRBV3-1/TRBV3-2	-	TRBJ2-1	TRBD1	CASSPEGQGMFNEQFF	TGTGCCAGCAGCCCAGAGGGACAGGGAATGTTCAATGAGCAGTTCTTC
TRBV30	-	TRBJ2-1	-	CAWSVSGDNEQFF	TGTGCCTGGAGTGTATCGGGGGACAATGAGCAGTTCTTC
TRBV4-1	-	TRBJ1-1	-	CASSRGASTEAFF	TGCGCCAGCAGTCGGGGGGCTAGCACTGAAGCTTTCTTT
TRBV3-1/TRBV3-2	-	TRBJ2-6	-	CASSQDTSVSGANVLTF	TGTGCCAGCAGCCAAGATACATCTGTCTCTGGGGCCAACGTCCTGACTTTC
TRBV5-5	-	TRBJ2-7	TRBD1	CASSWGQLISYEQYF	TGTGCCAGCAGCTGGGGACAGCTGATCTCCTACGAGCAGTACTTC
TRBV11-2	-	TRBJ2-7	TRBD1	CASSFRDRTDEQYF	TGTGCCAGCAGCTTCCGGGACAGGACAGACGAGCAGTACTTC
TRBV4-1	-	TRBJ2-7	-	CASSPQQGYEQYF	TGCGCCAGCAGCCCTCAGCAGGGCTACGAGCAGTACTTC
TRBV7-2	-	TRBJ1-2	TRBD1	CASSLPDRVSGYTF	TGTGCCAGCAGCCTACCCGACAGGGTTAGTGGCTACACCTTC
TRBV3-1/TRBV3-2	-	TRBJ1-2	-	CASTPTQHRANYGYTF	TGTGCCAGCACACCGACACAACACCGAGCTAACTATGGCTACACCTTC
TRBV11-2	-	TRBJ2-7	TRBD1	CASSLGQGWYEQYF	TGTGCCAGCAGTCTTGGACAGGGATGGTACGAGCAGTACTTC
TRBV5-4	-	TRBJ2-1	-	CASSLAGSRGNEQFF	TGTGCCAGCAGCTTAGCGGGGTCAAGGGGGAATGAGCAGTTCTTC
TRBV2	-	TRBJ1-2	-	CASSDRAGYGYTF	TGTGCCAGCAGTGACAGGGCTGGCTATGGCTACACCTTC
TRBV5-1	-	TRBJ1-6	-	CASSPGGSFKTPLHF	TGCGCCAGCAGCCCTGGCGGATCCTTTAAAACACCCCTCCACTTT
TRBV4-1	-	TRBJ1-4	-	CASSQGTGSNEKLFF	TGCGCCAGCAGCCAAGGTACAGGGAGTAATGAAAAACTGTTTTTT
TRBV5-6	-	TRBJ1-6	-	CASSFNTGLGSPLHF	TGTGCCAGCAGCTTTAATACAGGGTTGGGTTCACCCCTCCACTTT
TRBV7-9	few	TRBJ2-7	-	CASSFIPGFYEQYF	TGTGCCAGCAGCTTTATTCCAGGGTTCTACGAGCAGTACTTC
TRBV5-1	-	TRBJ1-1	TRBD1	CASSLEQGREAFF	TGCGCCAGCAGCTTGGAACAGGGGCGTGAAGCTTTCTTT
TRBV6-1	-	TRBJ1-5	-	CASIERADSQPQHF	TGTGCCAGCATTGAAAGAGCGGACAGTCAGCCCCAGCATTTT
TRBV30	-	TRBJ1-1	TRBD1	CAWTGGSYTEAFF	TGTGCCTGGACAGGGGGATCCTACACTGAAGCTTTCTTT
TRBV5-4	-	TRBJ2-7	TRBD1	CASSLRQGYEQYF	TGTGCCAGCAGCTTGCGACAGGGCTACGAGCAGTACTTC
TRBV2	-	TRBJ1-4	-	CASSPLLGASEKLFF	TGTGCCAGCAGCCCCTTACTGGGGGCCAGTGAAAAACTGTTTTTT
TRBV10-2	-	TRBJ1-1	-	CASSEDRLNTEAFF	TGCGCCAGCAGTGAAGACAGGCTGAACACTGAAGCTTTCTTT
TRBV25-1	-	TRBJ1-2	-	CASRSQGGFYGYTF	TGTGCCAGCCGATCTCAAGGGGGTTTCTATGGCTACACCTTC
TRBV15	-	TRBJ2-1	TRBD2	CATSTGLAGGGYNEQFF	TGTGCCACCAGCACGGGACTAGCGGGAGGAGGCTACAATGAGCAGTTCTTC
TRBV5-5	-	TRBJ2-3	-	CASSGQWGTDTQYF	TGTGCCAGCAGTGGACAGTGGGGTACAGATACGCAGTATTTT
TRBV2	-	TRBJ2-2	-	CASSVEVPTGELFF	TGTGCCAGCAGTGTTGAGGTTCCCACCGGGGAGCTGTTTTTT
TRBV19	-	TRBJ2-3	-	CASSRQSTDTQYF	TGTGCCAGTAGTCGACAGAGCACAGATACGCAGTATTTT
TRBV5-1	-	TRBJ2-1	TRBD2	CASSSLTSGRINEQFF	TGCGCCAGCAGCTCTTTGACTAGCGGGAGGATTAATGAGCAGTTCTTC
TRBV5-8	-	TRBJ1-1	-	CASSLVKLLNTEAFF	TGTGCCAGCAGCTTGGTTAAACTCCTGAACACTGAAGCTTTCTTT
TRBV12-3/TRBV12-4	-	TRBJ2-7	-	CASSLNRNYEQYF	TGTGCCAGCAGTTTGAACAGGAACTACGAGCAGTACTTC
TRBV5-6	-	TRBJ1-1	-	CASSSGNTEAFF	TGTGCCAGCAGCTCGGGGAACACTGAAGCTTTCTTT
TRBV9	-	TRBJ1-6	TRBD1	CASSVGTAYNSPLHF	TGTGCCAGCAGCGTTGGGACAGCCTATAATTCACCCCTCCACTTT
TRBV7-9	-	TRBJ1-1	TRBD1	CASSLSRGLDTEAFF	TGTGCCAGCAGCTTATCTAGGGGGCTGGACACTGAAGCTTTCTTT
TRBV30	-	TRBJ1-5	-	CAWGADSHSNQPQHF	TGTGCCTGGGGGGCGGACAGTCATAGCAATCAGCCCCAGCATTTT
TRBV6-5	-	TRBJ2-7	TRBD1	CASISGTGSTQQYF	TGTGCCAGCATCTCAGGGACAGGGAGTACGCAGCAGTACTTC
TRBV5-1	-	TRBJ1-1	TRBD1	CASSTGQPVLDTEAFF	TGCGCCAGCAGCACGGGACAGCCTGTTCTGGACACTGAAGCTTTCTTT
TRBV19	-	TRBJ1-1	TRBD1	CATQFSGQGSLGGTEAFF	TGTGCCACCCAATTTTCCGGACAGGGGTCTTTGGGAGGCACTGAAGCTTTCTTT
TRBV9	-	TRBJ1-1	TRBD1	CASSGGQGHTEAFF	TGTGCCAGCAGCGGCGGACAGGGCCACACTGAAGCTTTCTTT
TRBV30	-	TRBJ2-7	TRBD2	CAWSGYRGSGGAYEQYF	TGTGCCTGGAGTGGGTATAGAGGTAGCGGGGGAGCCTACGAGCAGTACTTC
TRBV25-1	-	TRBJ1-2	-	CASSDGGRKWAYTF	TGTGCCAGCAGTGACGGTGGGAGGAAGTGGGCCTACACCTTC
TRBV6-5	-	TRBJ2-2	-	CASRAGTPNTGELFF	TGTGCCAGCAGGGCCGGGACACCGAACACCGGGGAGCTGTTTTTT
TRBV19	-	TRBJ2-5	TRBD2	CASSTRTSGQETQYF	TGTGCCAGTAGCACAAGGACTAGCGGCCAAGAGACCCAGTACTTC
TRBV6-6	few	TRBJ1-1	-	CASSLETGGTAFF	TGTGCCAGCAGTTTAGAGACCGGAGGGACTGCTTTCTTT
TRBV6-1	once	TRBJ2-1	TRBD1	CASSEGRGPNNEQFF	TGTGCCAGCAGTGAGGGCAGGGGGCCAAATAATGAGCAGTTCTTC
TRBV7-9	-	TRBJ1-2	TRBD1	CASSLSTGTAFFGYTF	TGTGCCAGCAGCCTATCAACCGGGACAGCCTTTTTCGGCTACACCTTC
TRBV24-1	-	TRBJ2-2	-	CATSPGVGWTGELFF	TGTGCCACCAGTCCAGGGGTTGGGTGGACCGGGGAGCTGTTTTTT
TRBV5-1	-	TRBJ2-1	TRBD2	CASSFSTSGRANEQFF	TGCGCCAGCAGCTTTTCGACTAGCGGGAGGGCCAATGAGCAGTTCTTC